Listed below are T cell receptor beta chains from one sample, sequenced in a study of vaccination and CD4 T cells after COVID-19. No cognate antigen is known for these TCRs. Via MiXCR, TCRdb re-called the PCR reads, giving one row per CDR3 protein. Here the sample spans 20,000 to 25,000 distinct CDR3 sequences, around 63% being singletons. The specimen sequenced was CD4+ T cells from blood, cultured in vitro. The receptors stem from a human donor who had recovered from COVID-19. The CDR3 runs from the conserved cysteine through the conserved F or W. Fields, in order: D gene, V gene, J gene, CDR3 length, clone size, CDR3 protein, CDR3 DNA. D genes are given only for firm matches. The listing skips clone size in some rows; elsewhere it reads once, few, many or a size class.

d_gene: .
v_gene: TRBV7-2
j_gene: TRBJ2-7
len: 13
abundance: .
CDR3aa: CASSSRRRYEQYF
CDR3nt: TGTGCCAGCAGCTCCCGGAGGAGGTACGAGCAGTACTTC

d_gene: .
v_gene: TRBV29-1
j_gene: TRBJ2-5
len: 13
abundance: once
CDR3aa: CSVGATGQETQYF
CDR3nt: TGCAGCGTTGGGGCAACGGGACAAGAGACCCAGTACTTC

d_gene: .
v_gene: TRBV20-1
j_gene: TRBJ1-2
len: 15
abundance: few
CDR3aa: CSARDQGRSNYGYTF
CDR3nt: TGCAGTGCTAGAGATCAGGGCCGCTCTAACTATGGCTACACCTTC

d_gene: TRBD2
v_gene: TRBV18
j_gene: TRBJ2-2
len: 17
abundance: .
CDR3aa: CASSPPTSRANTGELFF
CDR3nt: TGTGCCAGCTCACCGCCGACTAGCAGAGCGAACACCGGGGAGCTGTTTTTT

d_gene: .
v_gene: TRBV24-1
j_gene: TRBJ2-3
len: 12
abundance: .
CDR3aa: CATSESRGTQYF
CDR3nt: TGTGCCACCAGTGAGTCCAGGGGTACGCAGTATTTT

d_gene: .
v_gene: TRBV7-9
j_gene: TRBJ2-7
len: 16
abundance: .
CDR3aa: CASSQSQGATSYEQYF
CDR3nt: TGTGCCAGCAGCCAATCCCAGGGCGCGACCTCCTACGAGCAGTACTTC

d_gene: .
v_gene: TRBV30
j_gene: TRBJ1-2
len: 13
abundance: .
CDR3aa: CAWAARTGMGYTF
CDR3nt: TGTGCCTGGGCCGCAAGGACGGGGATGGGCTACACCTTC

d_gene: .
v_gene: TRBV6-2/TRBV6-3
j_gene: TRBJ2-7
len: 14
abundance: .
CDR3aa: CASSYVQESYEQYF
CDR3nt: TGTGCCAGCAGTTACGTACAGGAAAGCTACGAGCAGTACTTC

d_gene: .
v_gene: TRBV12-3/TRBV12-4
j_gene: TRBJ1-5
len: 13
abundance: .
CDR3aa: CASSLGFNQPQHF
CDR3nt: TGTGCCAGCAGTTTGGGGTTCAATCAGCCCCAGCATTTT

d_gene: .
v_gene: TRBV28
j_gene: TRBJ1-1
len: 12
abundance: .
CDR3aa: CASSDRNTEAFF
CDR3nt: TGTGCCAGCAGTGACAGGAACACTGAAGCTTTCTTT

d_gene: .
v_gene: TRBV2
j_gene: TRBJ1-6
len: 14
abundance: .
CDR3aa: CASKAAPTISPLHF
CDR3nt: TGTGCCAGCAAGGCGGCGCCTACGATATCACCCCTCCACTTT

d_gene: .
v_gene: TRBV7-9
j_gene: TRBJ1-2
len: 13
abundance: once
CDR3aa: CASSFKENYGYTF
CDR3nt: TGTGCCAGCAGCTTTAAGGAGAACTATGGCTACACCTTC

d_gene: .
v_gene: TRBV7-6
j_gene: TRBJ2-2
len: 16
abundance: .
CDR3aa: CASSFRGKAGAGELFF
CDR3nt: TGTGCCAGCAGCTTCAGGGGGAAGGCGGGAGCCGGGGAGCTGTTTTTT

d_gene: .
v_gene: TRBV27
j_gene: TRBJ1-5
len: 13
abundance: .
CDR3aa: CASSNNRNQPQHF
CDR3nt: TGTGCCAGCAGTAATAACAGAAATCAGCCCCAGCATTTT

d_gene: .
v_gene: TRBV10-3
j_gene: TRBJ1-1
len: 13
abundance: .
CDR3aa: CAISETRTGEAFF
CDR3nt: TGTGCCATCAGTGAGACACGAACAGGGGAAGCTTTCTTT

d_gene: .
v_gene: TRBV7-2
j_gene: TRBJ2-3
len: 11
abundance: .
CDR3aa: CASKSSVTQYF
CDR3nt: TGTGCCAGCAAGTCTTCCGTTACGCAGTATTTT

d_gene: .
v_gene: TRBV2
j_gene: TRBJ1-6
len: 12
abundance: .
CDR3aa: CASSGETSPLHF
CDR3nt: TGTGCCAGCAGCGGAGAAACATCACCCCTCCACTTT

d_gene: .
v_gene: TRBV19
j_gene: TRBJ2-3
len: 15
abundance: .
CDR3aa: CASSIPGYGTDTQYF
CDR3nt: TGTGCCAGTAGTATACCCGGATATGGAACAGATACGCAGTATTTT

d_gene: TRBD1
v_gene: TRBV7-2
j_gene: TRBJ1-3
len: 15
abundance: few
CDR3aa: CASSRTGASGNTIYF
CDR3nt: TGTGCCAGCAGCCGGACAGGGGCCTCTGGAAACACCATATATTTT

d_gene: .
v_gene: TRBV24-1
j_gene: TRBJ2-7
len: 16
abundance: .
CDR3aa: CATSDQGTQPPYEQYF
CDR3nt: TGTGCCACCAGTGATCAAGGGACACAACCACCCTACGAGCAGTACTTC

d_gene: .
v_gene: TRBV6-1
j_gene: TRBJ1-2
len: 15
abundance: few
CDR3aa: CASSEGGRLRYGYTF
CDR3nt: TGTGCCAGCAGTGAAGGGGGCCGATTGAGGTATGGCTACACCTTC

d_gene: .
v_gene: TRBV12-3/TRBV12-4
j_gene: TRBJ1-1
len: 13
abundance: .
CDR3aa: CASCPSGLPRAFF
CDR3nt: TGTGCCAGCTGCCCTTCGGGACTCCCCAGAGCTTTCTTT

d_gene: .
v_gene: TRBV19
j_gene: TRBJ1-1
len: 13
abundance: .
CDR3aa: CASNGAGLSEAFF
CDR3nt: TGTGCCAGTAACGGGGCAGGCCTTTCAGAAGCTTTCTTT

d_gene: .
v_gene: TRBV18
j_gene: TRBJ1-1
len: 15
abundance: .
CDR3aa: CASSLGSSPNTEAFF
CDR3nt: TGTGCCAGCTCATTAGGGTCGTCACCGAACACTGAAGCTTTCTTT

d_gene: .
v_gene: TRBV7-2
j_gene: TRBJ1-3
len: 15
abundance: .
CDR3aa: CASSPSTGSGNTIYF
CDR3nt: TGTGCCAGCAGCCCATCGACAGGATCTGGAAACACCATATATTTT

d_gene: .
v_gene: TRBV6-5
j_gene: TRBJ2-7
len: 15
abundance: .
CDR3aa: CASSSSGTDSYEQYF
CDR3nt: TGTGCCAGCAGTTCCTCCGGGACGGACTCCTACGAGCAGTACTTC

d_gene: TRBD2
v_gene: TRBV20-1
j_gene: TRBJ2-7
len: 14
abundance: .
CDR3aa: CSATPGLAGGEQYF
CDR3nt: TGCAGTGCTACTCCCGGACTAGCTGGGGGCGAGCAGTACTTC

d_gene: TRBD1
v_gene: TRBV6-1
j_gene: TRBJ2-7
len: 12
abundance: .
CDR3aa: CASSGGTVGQYF
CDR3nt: TGTGCCAGCAGTGGGGGGACAGTCGGGCAGTACTTC

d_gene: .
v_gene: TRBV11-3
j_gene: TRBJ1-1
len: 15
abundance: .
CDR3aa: CASSPVRGPNTEAFF
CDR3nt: TGTGCCAGCAGCCCTGTGCGGGGGCCTAACACTGAAGCTTTCTTT